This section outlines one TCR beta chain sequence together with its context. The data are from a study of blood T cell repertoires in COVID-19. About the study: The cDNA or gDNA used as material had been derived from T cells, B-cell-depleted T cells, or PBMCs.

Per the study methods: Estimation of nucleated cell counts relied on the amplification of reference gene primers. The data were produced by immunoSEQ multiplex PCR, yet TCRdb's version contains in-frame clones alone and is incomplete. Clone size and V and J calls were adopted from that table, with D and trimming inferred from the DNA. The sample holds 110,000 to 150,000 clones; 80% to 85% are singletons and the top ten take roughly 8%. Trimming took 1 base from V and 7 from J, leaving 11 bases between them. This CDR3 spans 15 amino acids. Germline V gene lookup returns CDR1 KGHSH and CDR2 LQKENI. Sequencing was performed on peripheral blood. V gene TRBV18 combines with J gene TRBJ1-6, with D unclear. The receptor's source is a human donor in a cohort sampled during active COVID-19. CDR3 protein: CASSPLISENSPLHF. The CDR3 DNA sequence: TGTGCCAGCTCACCACTAATCAGCGAAAATTCACCCCTCCACTTT.